This T cell receptor beta chain was observed in a study of shared clonotypes between healthy human individuals. Clones were sequenced by immunoSEQ multiplex PCR, and TCRdb holds only the in-frame ones, with some missing. The table shows some 790,000 clones, with about two thirds occurring only once. The CD4+ fraction was divided into a CD45RA+ naive subset and a CD45RA-negative memory subset. Trimming shortened V by 3 bases and J by 0 bases, and 21 bases separated the two germline ends. The CDR3 covers 18 residues. CDR1 is MGHRA, CDR2 YSYEKL, per germline. Specimen: memory CD4+ T cells sorted from blood. Noted subset: CD45RA-negative fraction. The rearrangement uses TRBV4-1 and TRBJ2-7, with D possibly called TRBD1 or TRBD2 (5 bases each). This receptor was obtained from a woman younger than 45 in good health. The CDR3 loop reads CASSQGPRGALSSYEQYF. The CDR3 coding sequence is TGCGCCAGCAGCCAGGGTCCGCGAGGGGCCCTAAGCTCCTACGAGCAGTACTTC.